This T cell receptor gamma chain was obtained from a study of Vδ1+ human thymocytes. General study results and limits: Thymic delta-chain repertoires held approximately 20% Vdelta2 sequences and few Vdelta3, despite high sort purity. Thymic TRG and TRD repertoires appeared highly polyclonal.

RNA was extracted from the cells and then reverse transcribed. The CDR3 regions were amplified by multiplex PCR from V-gene primers to a constant-region primer. TCRdb used CATT to re-call clones from the multiplex PCR reads. The sample lists over 25,000 gamma-chain clones; 20% were seen once. After alphabeta T cell depletion, CD3+ Vdelta1+ Vdelta2- thymocytes were sorted. Between roughly 98% and 99.6% of sorted thymocytes were Vdelta1+. This clone was picked up a small number of times. Its target is unknown. This CDR3 is also generated by other DNA sequences in the sample. Losses at the gene ends were 0 bases for V and 6 bases for J; bases not matched to a gene: 5. CDR3 size: 13 residues. Germline assignment: CDR1 GITISATS and CDR2 ISYDGTV (reference sequence).

The TCR was taken from a boy less than two years old who had congenital heart surgery. Material for sequencing was Vdelta1+ gamma-delta thymocytes from the thymus. Sample subset: FACS-sorted CD3+ TCRalphabeta- TCRVdelta1+ TCRVdelta2- thymocytes. The gene calls are TRGV9 and TRGJ1 or TRGJ2. CDR3 nucleotide sequence: TGTGCCTTGTGGGAGGTGAGGACTTATAAGAAACTCTTT. Encoded protein: CALWEVRTYKKLF.